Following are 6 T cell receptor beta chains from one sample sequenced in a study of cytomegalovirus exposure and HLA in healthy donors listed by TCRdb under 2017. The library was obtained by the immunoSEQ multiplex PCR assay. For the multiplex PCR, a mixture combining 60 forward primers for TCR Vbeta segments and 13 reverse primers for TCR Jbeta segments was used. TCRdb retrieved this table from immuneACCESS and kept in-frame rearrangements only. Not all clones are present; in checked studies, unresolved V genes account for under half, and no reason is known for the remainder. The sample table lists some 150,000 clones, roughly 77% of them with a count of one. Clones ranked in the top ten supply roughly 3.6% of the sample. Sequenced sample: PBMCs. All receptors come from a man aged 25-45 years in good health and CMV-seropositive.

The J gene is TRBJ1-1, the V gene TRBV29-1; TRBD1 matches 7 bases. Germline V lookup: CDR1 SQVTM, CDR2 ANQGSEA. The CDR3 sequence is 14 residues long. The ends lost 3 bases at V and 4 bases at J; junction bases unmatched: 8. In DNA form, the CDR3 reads TGCAGCGTTGAGGGGGAGACAGGGCTCACTGAAGCTTTCTTT. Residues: CSVEGETGLTEAFF.

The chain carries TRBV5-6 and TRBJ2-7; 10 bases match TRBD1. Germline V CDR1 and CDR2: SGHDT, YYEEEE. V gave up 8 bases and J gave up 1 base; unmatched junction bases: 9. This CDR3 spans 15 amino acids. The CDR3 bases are TGTGCCAGTGGAGTTCGGGACAGGGGATCCTACGAGCAGTACTTC. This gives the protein CASGVRDRGSYEQYF.

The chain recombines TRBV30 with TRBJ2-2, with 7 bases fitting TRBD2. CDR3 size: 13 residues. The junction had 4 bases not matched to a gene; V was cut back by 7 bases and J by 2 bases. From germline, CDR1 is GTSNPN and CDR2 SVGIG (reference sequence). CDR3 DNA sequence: TGTGCCTTACAGCGGGGAAACACCGGGGAGCTGTTTTTT. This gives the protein CALQRGNTGELFF. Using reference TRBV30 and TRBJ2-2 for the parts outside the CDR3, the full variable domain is SQTIHQWPATLVQPVGSPLSLECTVEGTSNPNLYWYRQAAGRGLQLLFYSVGIGQISSEVPQNLSASRPQDRQFILSSKKLLLSDSGFYLCALQRGNTGELFFGEGSRLTVL.

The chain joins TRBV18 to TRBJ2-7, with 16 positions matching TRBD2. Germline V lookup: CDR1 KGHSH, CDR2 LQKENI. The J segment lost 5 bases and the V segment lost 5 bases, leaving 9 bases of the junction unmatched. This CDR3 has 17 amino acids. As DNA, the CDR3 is TGTGCCAGCTCAACTCCGGGACTAGCGGGGGGGCCCGACGAGCAGTACTTC. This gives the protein CASSTPGLAGGPDEQYF. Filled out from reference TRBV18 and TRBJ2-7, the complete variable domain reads NAGVMQNPRHLVRRRGQEARLRCSPMKGHSHVYWYRQLPEEGLKFMVYLQKENIIDESGMPKERFSAEFPKEGPSILRIQQVVRGDSAAYFCASSTPGLAGGPDEQYFGPGTRLTVT.

This chain's CDR3 is CASSPTPTGAYEQYF. CDR3 nucleotide sequence: TGCGCCAGCAGCCCGACACCAACAGGGGCCTACGAGCAGTACTTC. The V and J genes are TRBV5-1 and TRBJ2-7; 7 positions agree with TRBD1. Trimming at V came to 4 bases and at J to 2 bases, leaving 9 bases not matched to a gene. This CDR3 is 15 amino acids long. The germline gives CDR1 SGHRS, CDR2 YFSETQ.

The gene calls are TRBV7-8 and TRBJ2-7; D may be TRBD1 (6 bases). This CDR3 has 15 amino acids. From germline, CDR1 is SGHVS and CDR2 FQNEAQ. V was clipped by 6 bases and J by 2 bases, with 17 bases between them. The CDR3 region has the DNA TGTGCCAGCAGTCCCATGGGGGCCCAGACCTACGAGCAGTACTTC. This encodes CASSPMGAQTYEQYF.